This T cell receptor beta chain was documented in a study of PD-L1 blockade in urothelial cancer. Across the whole study: Each blood sample yielded a median of 141,255 T cells.

The CDR3 length is 15 residues. CDR1 is SGHRS, CDR2 YFSETQ, per germline. Between the trimmed V and J ends, which lost 4 bases and 4 bases, there was a span of 17 bases. Of note for this clone: Its target is not known.

TCRdb's copy holds only in-frame clones and misses some; the assay was immunoSEQ multiplex PCR. The sample gives about 30,000 clones, roughly 87% of which show up once; 6.5% to 8% is in the top ten. Indicated time point: peripheral blood 6 weeks after treatment start. Urothelial carcinoma affected the patients, and it was locally advanced or metastatic. Each patient supplied 1 to 8 pretreatment and on-treatment samples. Broader study findings: Better survival was forecast by a pretreatment blood TCR clonality below the median.

The chain uses TRBV5-1 and TRBJ1-2, with a tentative D call TRBD1 (5 bases). The sample here was PBMCs, taken around atezolizumab (anti-PD-L1) treatment. The origin of this receptor is an elderly man with urothelial cancer. CDR3 protein: CASSREGTEGYGYTF. The CDR3, as DNA: TGCGCCAGCAGCCGTGAAGGGACTGAGGGCTATGGCTACACCTTC.